This T cell receptor beta chain was documented in a study of CD8+CD57+ T cells in acquired aplastic anemia. About the study: The average for DNA from sorted CD4+ and CD8+ cells was 3 to 4 ug. Healthy donors gave about 10.8 million reads on average for CD4+ cells.

Genomic DNA, serving as template, underwent TCR beta VDJ and CDR3 profiling. Using its own MiXCR run on the reads, TCRdb lists one record per CDR3 protein. The data show some 140,000 distinct CDR3 sequences, around 41% seen once. To note about this clonotype: Its antigen is unidentified.

Findings and limits, study-wide: It was found that almost 30 CD8+ CDR3 sequences were shared between patients and controls. No significant patient-versus-control difference appeared in CD8+ Simpson's diversity.

Trimming took 5 bases from V and 7 from J; bases not matched to a gene: 13. This CDR3 contains 16 residues. Germline V gives CDR1 SGHTA, CDR2 FQGNSA. This TCR derives from a human donor in good health, serving as a control. The V gene is TRBV7-2, the J gene TRBJ1-4, with TRBD1 matching over 7 bases. The source material was sorted CD4+, CD8+, or CD8+CD57+ T cells (not recorded which) from PBMCs. The CDR3 nucleotides read TGTGCCAGCAGCCCCGCGCTACAGGGGCGAGGTGAAAAACTGTTTTTT. Translating gives CASSPALQGRGEKLFF.